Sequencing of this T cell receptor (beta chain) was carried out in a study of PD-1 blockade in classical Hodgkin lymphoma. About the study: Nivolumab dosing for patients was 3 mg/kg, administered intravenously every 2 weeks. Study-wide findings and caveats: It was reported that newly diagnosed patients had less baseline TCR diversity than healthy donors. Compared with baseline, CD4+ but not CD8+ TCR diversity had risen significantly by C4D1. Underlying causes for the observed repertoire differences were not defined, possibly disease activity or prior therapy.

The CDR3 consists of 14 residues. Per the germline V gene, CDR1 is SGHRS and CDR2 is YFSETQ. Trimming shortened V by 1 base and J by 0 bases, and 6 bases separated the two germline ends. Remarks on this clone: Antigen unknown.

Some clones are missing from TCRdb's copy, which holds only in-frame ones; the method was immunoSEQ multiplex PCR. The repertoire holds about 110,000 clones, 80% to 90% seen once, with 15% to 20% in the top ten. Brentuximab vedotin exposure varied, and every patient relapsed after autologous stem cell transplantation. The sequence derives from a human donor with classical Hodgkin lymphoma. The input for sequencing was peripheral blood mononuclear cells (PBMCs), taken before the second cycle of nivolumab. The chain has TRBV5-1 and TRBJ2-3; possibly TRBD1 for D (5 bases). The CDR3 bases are TGCGCCAGCAGCTTGCAGGGAAGCACAGATACGCAGTATTTT. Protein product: CASSLQGSTDTQYF.